This TCR beta chain comes out of a study of shared clonotypes between healthy human individuals. Study-wide results and limits: Clonotypes not shared had lower generation probabilities than those common to all four donors.

In regard to this clone: Its antigen is unknown.

Over several immunoSEQ plates, each subset's genomic DNA was distributed in even portions. Some clones are missing from TCRdb's copy, which holds only in-frame ones; the method was immunoSEQ multiplex PCR. The sample lists 980,000 or so clones; roughly 72% were seen once. The V end was cut by 6 bases, the J end by 0 bases, with 9 bases between. From germline, CDR1 is MNHNS and CDR2 SASEGT. This CDR3 comprises 13 residues. This clonotype was sampled from a young man in good health. This chain uses TRBV6-1 with TRBJ2-7, with D unresolved. Sequencing was performed on memory CD4+ T cells sorted from blood. As for subset: CD45RA-negative fraction. The CDR3 sequence is CASRRPSSYEQYF. DNA of the CDR3: TGTGCCAGCAGGCGCCCGAGCTCCTACGAGCAGTACTTC.